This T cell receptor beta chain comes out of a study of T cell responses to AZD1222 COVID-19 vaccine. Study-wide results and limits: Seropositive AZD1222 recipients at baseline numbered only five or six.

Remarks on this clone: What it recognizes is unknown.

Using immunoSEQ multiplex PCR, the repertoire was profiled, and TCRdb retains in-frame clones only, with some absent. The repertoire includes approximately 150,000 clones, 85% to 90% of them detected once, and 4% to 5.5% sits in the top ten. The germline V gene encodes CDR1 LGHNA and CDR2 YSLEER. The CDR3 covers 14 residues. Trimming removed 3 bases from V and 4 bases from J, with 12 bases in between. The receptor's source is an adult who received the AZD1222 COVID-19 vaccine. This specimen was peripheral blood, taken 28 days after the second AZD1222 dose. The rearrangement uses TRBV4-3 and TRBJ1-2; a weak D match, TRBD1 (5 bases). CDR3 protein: CASSQSQGGYGYTF. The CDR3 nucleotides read TGCGCCAGCAGCCAGAGTCAGGGTGGCTATGGCTACACCTTC.